This TCR beta chain was captured in a study of patients and donors after allogeneic stem cell transplantation. This clonotype turned up a few times. Each CDR3 protein is one row after TCRdb ran MiXCR on the RT-PCR reads. The sample includes 800,000 to 1,000,000 distinct CDR3 sequences, 15% to 20% of them seen just once. There are 17 residues in the CDR3. The germline V gene encodes CDR1 SGDLS and CDR2 YYNGEE. The trim removed 3 bases at V and 4 bases at J, leaving 9 bases unmatched. This chain connects TRBV9 to TRBJ2-1; 11 positions agree with TRBD2. This receptor was taken from a human donor who was either an allogeneic HSCT recipient or a stem cell or donor lymphocyte infusion donor (not recorded which). It is not recorded whose cells these are; they may come from a transplant donor. The material sequenced was blood, either unsorted or a sorted T cell fraction (not recorded which). The CDR3 region has the DNA TGTGCCAGCAGCGCCCCAAGTGGGACTAGCGGATACAATGAGCAGTTCTTC. The encoded protein is CASSAPSGTSGYNEQFF.